The entry below describes one T cell receptor (beta chain). What it binds is not known. 13 Jbeta primers and 60 Vbeta primers were used for the PCR. Libraries were prepared by immunoSEQ multiplex PCR; TCRdb keeps only in-frame clonotypes and omits some of them. The table lists about 140,000 clones, over 60% of them singletons. This specimen comes from a study of cytomegalovirus exposure and HLA in healthy donors. Study-wide points: Cytomegalovirus association was listed for 164 TCR beta chains.

Germline CDR1 KGHSH, CDR2 LQKENI. This CDR3 spans 15 amino acids. The V gene lost 2 bases and the J gene lost 4 bases, with 14 bases spanning the gap. The TCR comes from a man aged 40-49 years in good health and CMV-seropositive. The V call is TRBV18, the J call TRBJ1-1; D perhaps matches TRBD1 (5 bases). Sequences were obtained from PBMCs. CDR3 sequence reads: CASSPEDARGTEAFF. CDR3 DNA sequence: TGTGCCAGCTCACCAGAAGACGCTAGGGGCACTGAAGCTTTCTTT.